Listed below are T cell receptor beta chains from one sample, sequenced in a study of neurological immune-mediated disorders. MiXCR, applied by TCRdb to the 5' RACE reads, yields one record per CDR3 protein. Of tens of thousands of distinct CDR3 sequences in the sample, 13% were seen once. The sample consisted of PBMCs. Receptors originate from a woman aged 60-75 years with HTLV-1-associated myelopathy (HAM/TSP). CDR3s include the opening cysteine and the closing phenylalanine or tryptophan. The order of the fields is V gene, D gene, clone size, J gene, CDR3 DNA, CDR3 protein. A D gene is named only where the DNA matches it firmly. Part of the rows lack a size; the others show once, few, many or a class for expanded clones.

>TRBV7-9|NA|many|TRBJ1-2
TGTGCCAGCAGCTTATCCCCGACGCTCTCTGCGCTCGGCTACACCTTC
CASSLSPTLSALGYTF
>TRBV9|TRBD2|many|TRBJ2-3
TGTGCCAGCAGCCTCGGGAGGGGAATGGATACGCAGTATTTT
CASSLGRGMDTQYF
>TRBV6-5|TRBD1|few|TRBJ2-3
TGTGCCAGCAGGGACAGGGGGAACCGGGGCACAGATACGCAGTATTTT
CASRDRGNRGTDTQYF
>TRBV29-1|TRBD2|many|TRBJ2-5
TGCAGCGTTGACCTGACTAGCGGGAAAGAGACCCAGTACTTC
CSVDLTSGKETQYF
>TRBV15|NA|many|TRBJ2-1
TGTGCCACCACTATGGATTCAGCCTACAATGAGCAGTTCTTC
CATTMDSAYNEQFF
>TRBV29-1|TRBD1|NA|TRBJ2-1
TGCAGCGTTGAAGGGGGACAGGTTAACAATGAGCAGTTCTTC
CSVEGGQVNNEQFF
>TRBV12-3/TRBV12-4|TRBD1|many|TRBJ1-4
TGTGCCAGCAGTCTCCGGACAGGGAGAGGTGAAAAACTGTTTTTT
CASSLRTGRGEKLFF
>TRBV5-6|TRBD2|many|TRBJ2-1
TGTGCCAGCAGCCCCCCGTTTGGGCTCCGGGGGGTGAATGAGCAGTTCTTC
CASSPPFGLRGVNEQFF
>TRBV14|NA|many|TRBJ1-1
TGTGCCAGCAGCCAAGGGGAAGGAGGAGCTTTCTTT
CASSQGEGGAFF
>TRBV20-1|NA|NA|TRBJ2-2
TGCAGTGCCGGGAGCAGCGGGAACACCGGGGAGCTGTTTTTT
CSAGSSGNTGELFF
>TRBV7-9|NA|many|TRBJ1-1
TGTGCCAGCAGCCCCGCGGCAGAAGTCATGAACACTGAAGCTTTCTTT
CASSPAAEVMNTEAFF
>TRBV6-5|NA|many|TRBJ1-5
TGTGCCAGCAGTTCCACAGGGAGAGAGGATCAGCCCCAGCATTTT
CASSSTGREDQPQHF
>TRBV5-1|TRBD1|medium-sized|TRBJ2-1
TGCGCCAGCAGCTTAGCAGGGGGCGTCGATGAGCAGTTCTTC
CASSLAGGVDEQFF
>TRBV20-1|TRBD1|many|TRBJ1-1
TGCAGTGCTAGAGATTCCGGGGACAGGGGGAGGACTGAAGCTTTCTTT
CSARDSGDRGRTEAFF
>TRBV2|NA|many|TRBJ2-3
TGTGCCAGCAGTGTGCGAGGAGATACGCAGTATTTT
CASSVRGDTQYF
>TRBV7-2|TRBD2|many|TRBJ2-7
TGTGCCAGCAGCTTAGCTAGCGGGAGCTACGAGCAGTACTTC
CASSLASGSYEQYF
>TRBV5-1|TRBD1|many|TRBJ1-1
TGCGCCAGCAGCTTAACACAGGGGGCGCGTAGTGAAGCTTTCTTT
CASSLTQGARSEAFF
>TRBV7-9|TRBD2|many|TRBJ2-5
TGTGCCAGCAGCAGGACGGGAGGGCAAGAGACCCAGTACTTC
CASSRTGGQETQYF
>TRBV10-1|TRBD2|many|TRBJ2-2
TGCGCCAGCAGCCCCGGGTCTAGCGGGAGTGGCGGGGAGCTGTTTTTT
CASSPGSSGSGGELFF
>TRBV7-2|TRBD2|many|TRBJ2-7
TGTGCCAGCAGCCGGTCGGGACTGGCGGGGGGGGAACCCGAGCAGTACTTC
CASSRSGLAGGEPEQYF